This T cell receptor (beta chain) was found in a study of early T cells in non-severe SARS-CoV-2 infection. The CDR3 loop spans 14 amino acids. V lost 1 base, J lost 5 bases, and 5 bases stayed unmatched. In germline, CDR1 is SGHVS, CDR2 FNYEAQ. From the 5' RACE reads, TCRdb called clonotypes with MiXCR, one entry per CDR3 protein. The table includes tens of thousands of distinct CDR3 sequences, less than 15% detected once. This clonotype was recorded at least ten times. The V call is TRBV7-6, the J call TRBJ2-7; 7 bases fit TRBD2. The material sequenced was whole blood. The sequence came from an adult who was a healthcare worker with PCR-confirmed SARS-CoV-2 infection or an uninfected control (not recorded which). The CDR3 DNA reads TGTGCCAGCAGCTTAGGGCTAGCGGAGCACGAGCAGTACTTC. Encoded protein: CASSLGLAEHEQYF.